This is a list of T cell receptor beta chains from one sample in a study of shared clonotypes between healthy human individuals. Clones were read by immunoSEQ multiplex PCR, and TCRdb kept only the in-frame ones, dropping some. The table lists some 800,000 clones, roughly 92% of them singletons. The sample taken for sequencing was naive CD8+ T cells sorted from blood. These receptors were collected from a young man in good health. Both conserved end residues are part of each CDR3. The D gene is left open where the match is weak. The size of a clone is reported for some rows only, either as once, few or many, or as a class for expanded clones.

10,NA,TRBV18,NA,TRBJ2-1,CASFQGEQFF,TGTGCCAGCTTTCAGGGTGAGCAGTTCTTC
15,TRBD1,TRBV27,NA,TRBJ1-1,CASSLSTTGETEAFF,TGTGCCAGCAGTTTATCGACGACAGGGGAAACTGAAGCTTTCTTT
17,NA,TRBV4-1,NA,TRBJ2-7,CASSLIVGPPEHYEQYF,TGCGCCAGCAGCCTTATCGTGGGACCGCCGGAACACTACGAGCAGTACTTC
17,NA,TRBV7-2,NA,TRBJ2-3,CASSFQTALVFGDTQYF,TGTGCCAGCAGCTTCCAGACAGCGTTGGTTTTTGGAGATACGCAGTATTTT
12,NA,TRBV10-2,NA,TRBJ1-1,CASSESHRKAFF,TGCGCCAGCAGTGAGTCCCACCGGAAAGCTTTCTTT
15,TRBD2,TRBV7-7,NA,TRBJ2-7,CASSLGPSGFYEQYF,TGTGCTAGCAGCTTAGGGCCTAGCGGGTTCTACGAGCAGTACTTC
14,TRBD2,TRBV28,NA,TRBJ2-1,CASSLLAVYNEQFF,TGTGCCAGCAGTTTGCTAGCGGTATACAATGAGCAGTTCTTC
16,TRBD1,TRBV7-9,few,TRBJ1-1,CASSGQGQTMNTEAFF,TGTGCCAGCAGCGGACAGGGCCAAACCATGAACACTGAAGCTTTCTTT
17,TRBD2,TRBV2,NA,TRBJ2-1,CASSDPAGGSSYNEQFF,TGTGCCAGCAGCGATCCTGCGGGGGGGAGCTCCTACAATGAGCAGTTCTTC
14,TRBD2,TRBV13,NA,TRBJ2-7,CASSYSGRTYEQYF,TGTGCCAGCAGCTATAGCGGGAGGACCTACGAGCAGTACTTC
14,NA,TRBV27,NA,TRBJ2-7,CASSSPGDTYEQYF,TGTGCCAGCAGTTCCCCAGGGGATACCTACGAGCAGTACTTC
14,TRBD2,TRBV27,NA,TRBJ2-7,CASSAGRVGYEQYF,TGTGCCAGCAGTGCCGGGAGGGTCGGTTACGAGCAGTACTTC
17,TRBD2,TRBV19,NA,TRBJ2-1,CASRELTSGRRLYEQFF,TGTGCCAGTAGGGAGCTAACAAGCGGGAGGCGCTTATATGAGCAGTTCTTC
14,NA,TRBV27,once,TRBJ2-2,CASSLTSLTGELFF,TGTGCCAGCAGTTTAACTAGCCTGACCGGGGAGCTGTTTTTT
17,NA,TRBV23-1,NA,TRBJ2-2,CASSQVSIVQHTGELFF,TGCGCCAGCAGTCAAGTTTCAATAGTCCAACACACCGGGGAGCTGTTTTTT
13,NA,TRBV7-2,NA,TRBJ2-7,CASAPGRSYEQYF,TGTGCCAGCGCCCCGGGTCGATCCTACGAGCAGTACTTC
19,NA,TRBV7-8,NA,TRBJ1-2,CASSLHGGGRGAPGYGYTF,TGTGCCAGCAGCTTACATGGTGGGGGCAGGGGAGCCCCTGGCTATGGCTACACCTTC
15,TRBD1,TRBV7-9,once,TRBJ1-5,CASSLQGANNQPQHF,TGTGCCAGCAGCTTACAGGGGGCTAACAATCAGCCCCAGCATTTT
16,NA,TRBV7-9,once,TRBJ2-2,CASSLADRGLAGELFF,TGTGCCAGCAGTTTAGCGGACAGAGGGTTAGCCGGGGAGCTGTTTTTT
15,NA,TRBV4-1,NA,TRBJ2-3,CASSQETALADTQYF,TGCGCCAGCAGCCAAGAGACTGCACTGGCAGATACGCAGTATTTT
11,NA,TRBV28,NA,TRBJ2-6,CARPGANVLTF,TGTGCCAGACCTGGGGCCAACGTCCTGACTTTC
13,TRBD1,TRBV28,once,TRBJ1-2,CASSLTGGYGYTF,TGTGCCAGCAGTTTAACAGGGGGGTATGGCTACACCTTC
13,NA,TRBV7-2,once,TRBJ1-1,CASSLPENTEAFF,TGTGCCAGCAGCTTACCAGAAAACACTGAAGCTTTCTTT
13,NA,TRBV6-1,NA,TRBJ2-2,CASKTEYTGELFF,TGTGCCAGCAAAACAGAATACACCGGGGAGCTGTTTTTT
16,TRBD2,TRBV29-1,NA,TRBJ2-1,CSVEPPRGCGGNEQFF,TGCAGCGTGGAACCGCCGCGGGGGTGTGGGGGCAATGAGCAGTTCTTC
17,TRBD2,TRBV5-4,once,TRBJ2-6,CERPGTSGGPGANVLTF,TGTGAAAGGCCCGGGACTAGCGGGGGTCCTGGGGCCAACGTCCTGACTTTC
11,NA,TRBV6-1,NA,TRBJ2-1,CASSDNDEQFF,TGTGCCAGCAGCGATAATGATGAGCAGTTCTTC
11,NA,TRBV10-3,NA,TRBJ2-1,CAISGSGEQFF,TGTGCCATCAGTGGGTCGGGAGAGCAGTTCTTC
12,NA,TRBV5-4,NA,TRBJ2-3,CASSFGGGAQYF,TGTGCCAGCAGCTTCGGAGGGGGGGCGCAGTATTTT
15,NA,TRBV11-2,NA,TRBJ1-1,CASSFTGQIYTEAFF,TGTGCCAGCAGCTTCACCGGACAGATCTACACTGAAGCTTTCTTT
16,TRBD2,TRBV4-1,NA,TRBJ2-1,CASSQEELATNNEQFF,TGCGCCAGCAGCCAAGAGGAACTAGCGACTAACAATGAGCAGTTCTTC
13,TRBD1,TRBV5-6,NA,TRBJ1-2,CASSGDRAYGYTF,TGTGCCAGCAGCGGGGACAGGGCCTATGGCTACACCTTC
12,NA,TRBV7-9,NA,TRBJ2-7,CASSFLGYEQYF,TGTGCCAGCAGCTTCTTGGGCTACGAGCAGTACTTC
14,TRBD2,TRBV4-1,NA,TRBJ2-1,CASSRLGLAHEQFF,TGCGCCAGCAGCCGACTTGGACTAGCTCATGAGCAGTTCTTC
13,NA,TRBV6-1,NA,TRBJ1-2,CASSEVLGSGYTF,TGTGCCAGCAGTGAAGTATTGGGGTCTGGCTACACCTTC
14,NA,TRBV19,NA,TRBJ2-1,CASSLASSYNEQFF,TGTGCCAGTAGTCTAGCGAGCTCCTACAATGAGCAGTTCTTC
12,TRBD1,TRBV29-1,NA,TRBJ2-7,CSFLTGAYEQYF,TGCAGCTTCCTGACAGGGGCCTACGAGCAGTACTTC
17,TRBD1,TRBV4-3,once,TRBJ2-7,CASSQGQGSPSSYEQYF,TGCGCCAGCAGCCAAGGACAGGGATCCCCTAGCTCCTACGAGCAGTACTTC
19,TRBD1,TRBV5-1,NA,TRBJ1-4,CASGPGQGSFGGTNEKLFF,TGCGCCAGCGGGCCGGGACAGGGCTCATTCGGGGGTACTAATGAAAAACTGTTTTTT
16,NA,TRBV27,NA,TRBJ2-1,CASSFLTSRSYNEQFF,TGTGCCAGCAGTTTTTTGACTAGTCGCTCCTACAATGAGCAGTTCTTC
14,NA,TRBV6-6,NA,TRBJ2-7,CASSYGLGSDEQYF,TGTGCCAGCAGTTATGGTTTAGGGAGCGACGAGCAGTACTTC
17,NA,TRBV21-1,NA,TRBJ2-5,CASSKTGQVRGEETQYF,TGTGCCAGCAGCAAAACGGGACAGGTGAGGGGGGAAGAGACCCAGTACTTC
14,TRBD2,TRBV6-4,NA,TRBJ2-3,CASSDRGGTDTQYF,TGTGCCAGCAGTGACAGGGGAGGGACAGATACGCAGTATTTT
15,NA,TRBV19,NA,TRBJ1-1,CASSMAGGGGTEAFF,TGTGCCAGTAGTATGGCGGGAGGAGGGGGGACTGAAGCTTTCTTT